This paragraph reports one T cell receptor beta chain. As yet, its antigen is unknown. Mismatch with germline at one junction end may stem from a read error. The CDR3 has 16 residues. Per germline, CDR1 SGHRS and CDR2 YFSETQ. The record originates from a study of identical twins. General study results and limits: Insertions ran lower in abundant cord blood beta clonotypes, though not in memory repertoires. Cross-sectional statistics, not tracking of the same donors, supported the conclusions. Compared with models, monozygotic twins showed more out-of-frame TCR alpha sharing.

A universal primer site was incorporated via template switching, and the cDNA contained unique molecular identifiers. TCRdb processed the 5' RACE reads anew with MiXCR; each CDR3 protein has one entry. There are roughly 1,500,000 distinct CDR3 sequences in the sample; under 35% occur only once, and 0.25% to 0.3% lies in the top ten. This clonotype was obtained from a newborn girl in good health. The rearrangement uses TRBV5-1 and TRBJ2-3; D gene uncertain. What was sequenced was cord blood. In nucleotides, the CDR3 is TGCGCCTGCAGCTTGGCCCGCGCGATCAGCACAGATACGCAGTATTTT. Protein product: CACSLARAISTDTQYF.